Listed below are T cell receptor beta chains from one sample, sequenced in a study of CD8+ T cells in alopecia areata. The data were produced by immunoSEQ multiplex PCR, yet TCRdb's version contains in-frame clones alone and is incomplete. Found here are about 140,000 clones, 50% to 60% of them singletons; the top ten hold approximately 4.8%. The sequenced sample consisted of CD4+ T cells sorted from blood. The receptors stem from a human donor in good health. The CDR3 runs from the conserved cysteine through the conserved F or W. D genes are given only for firm matches. A row's size may be missing; if present it is once, few, many or a size class.

NA	13	TRBV10-3	TRBJ1-5	NA	TGTGCCATCAGTGCTCGGAGTAATCAGCCCCAGCATTTT	CAISARSNQPQHF
few	14	TRBV15	TRBJ1-4	NA	TGTGCCACCAGCGGAGGGGGAGGGCGCGAAAAACTGTTTTTT	CATSGGGGREKLFF
NA	14	TRBV30	TRBJ1-3	NA	TGTGCCTGGAGTCTGTGGGTTTTCGGAAACACCATATATTTT	CAWSLWVFGNTIYF
NA	15	TRBV29-1	TRBJ2-1	TRBD2	TGCAGCGTTGGAAAAGCGGGAGGGTCCTACAATGAGCAGTTCTTC	CSVGKAGGSYNEQFF
few	11	TRBV29-1	TRBJ2-7	NA	TGCAGCGTTCGAGGAGGGAACGAGCAGTACTTC	CSVRGGNEQYF
NA	15	TRBV7-9	TRBJ2-1	NA	TGTGCCAGCACCGGAGGAATGAGCTCCTACAATGAGCAGTTCTTC	CASTGGMSSYNEQFF
NA	12	TRBV29-1	TRBJ2-7	NA	TGCAGCGTCCTAGGCCCTTCCAACGAGCAGTACTTC	CSVLGPSNEQYF
few	14	TRBV28	TRBJ1-2	TRBD1	TGTGCCAGCAGTTACGGGACAGGCAACAATGGCTACACCTTC	CASSYGTGNNGYTF
NA	15	TRBV25-1	TRBJ1-1	NA	TGTGCCAGCAGTGAATTGGACATTTTGAACACTGAAGCTTTCTTT	CASSELDILNTEAFF
NA	12	TRBV30	TRBJ2-3	NA	TGTGCCTGGAGTGTTTTGGGTTTCGAACTCTATTTT	CAWSVLGFELYF
NA	10	TRBV10-3	TRBJ2-7	NA	TGTGCCACTGGGGGTTACGAGCAGTACTTC	CATGGYEQYF
NA	15	TRBV6-5	TRBJ2-2	NA	TGTGCCAGCAGGACAACCGACGGATACACCGGGGAGCTGTTTTTT	CASRTTDGYTGELFF
NA	14	TRBV18	TRBJ2-2	NA	TGTGCCAGCTCACCACCCAAGGGACACGGGGAGCTGTTTTTT	CASSPPKGHGELFF
few	15	TRBV7-2	TRBJ1-1	NA	TGTGCCAGCAGCTTAGTTCCAGGGGCGAACACTGAAGCTTTCTTT	CASSLVPGANTEAFF
NA	15	TRBV15	TRBJ1-5	NA	TGTGCCACCAGCAGAGGGGGGGTTAGCAATCAGCCCCAGCATTTT	CATSRGGVSNQPQHF
NA	14	TRBV5-1	TRBJ2-3	TRBD1	TGCGCCAGCAGCTTGCAGGGGGAAATAGATACGCAGTATTTT	CASSLQGEIDTQYF
NA	12	TRBV30	TRBJ2-7	NA	TGTGCCTGGAGCTCGGACAGCTACGAGCAGTACTTC	CAWSSDSYEQYF
NA	16	TRBV4-1	TRBJ2-5	NA	TGCGCCAGCAGCCAAGATATCGGGCAGTACCAAGAGACCCAGTACTTC	CASSQDIGQYQETQYF